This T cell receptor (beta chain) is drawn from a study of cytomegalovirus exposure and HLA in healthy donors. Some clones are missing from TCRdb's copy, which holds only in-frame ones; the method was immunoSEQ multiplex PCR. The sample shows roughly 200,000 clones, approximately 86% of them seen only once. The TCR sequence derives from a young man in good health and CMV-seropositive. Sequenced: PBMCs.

The CDR3 DNA sequence: TGCGCCAGCAGCTTAGACGGTGGCTCTGGAAACACCATATATTTT. It is translated as CASSLDGGSGNTIYF. The genes are TRBV5-1 and TRBJ1-3; D remains ambiguous. This CDR3 contains 15 residues. Trimming removed 2 bases at V and 0 bases at J, with 9 bases between. Germline V gene sequence: CDR1 SGHRS, CDR2 YFSETQ.